The TCR beta chain under discussion was sequenced for a study of control samples from healthy donors and cancer patients. The CDR3 runs 14 residues. Trimming took off 0 bases at V and 3 bases at J, with 9 bases between the two ends. Germline CDR1 MNHEY, CDR2 SVGAGI. Here immunoSEQ multiplex PCR was the method, and the copy in TCRdb shows in-frame clones only, minus some. There are about 100,000 clones in the sample; approximately 95% occur only once, and roughly 8% lies in the top ten. The rearrangement joins TRBV6-5 to TRBJ2-7, with TRBD1 as a possible D gene (5 bases). This receptor was identified in a man between 18 and 35 years old in good health. Specimen: blood. The CDR3 loop is CASSYSPQGYEQYF. CDR3 nucleotides: TGTGCCAGCAGTTACTCACCGCAGGGCTACGAGCAGTACTTC.